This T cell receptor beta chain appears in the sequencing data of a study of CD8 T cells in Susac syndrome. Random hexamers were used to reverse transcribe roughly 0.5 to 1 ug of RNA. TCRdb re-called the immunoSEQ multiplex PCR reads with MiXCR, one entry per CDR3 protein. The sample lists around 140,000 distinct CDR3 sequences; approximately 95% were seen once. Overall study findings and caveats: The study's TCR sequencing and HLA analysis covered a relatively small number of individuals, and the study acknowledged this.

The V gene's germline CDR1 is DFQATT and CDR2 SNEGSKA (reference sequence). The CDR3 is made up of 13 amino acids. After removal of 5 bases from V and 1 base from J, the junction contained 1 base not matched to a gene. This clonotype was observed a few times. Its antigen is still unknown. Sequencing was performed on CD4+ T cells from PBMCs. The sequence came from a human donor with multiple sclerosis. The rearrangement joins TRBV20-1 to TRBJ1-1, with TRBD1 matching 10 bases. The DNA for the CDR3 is TGCAGTGCTGGGGACAGGGGGAACACTGAAGCTTTCTTT. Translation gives CSAGDRGNTEAFF.